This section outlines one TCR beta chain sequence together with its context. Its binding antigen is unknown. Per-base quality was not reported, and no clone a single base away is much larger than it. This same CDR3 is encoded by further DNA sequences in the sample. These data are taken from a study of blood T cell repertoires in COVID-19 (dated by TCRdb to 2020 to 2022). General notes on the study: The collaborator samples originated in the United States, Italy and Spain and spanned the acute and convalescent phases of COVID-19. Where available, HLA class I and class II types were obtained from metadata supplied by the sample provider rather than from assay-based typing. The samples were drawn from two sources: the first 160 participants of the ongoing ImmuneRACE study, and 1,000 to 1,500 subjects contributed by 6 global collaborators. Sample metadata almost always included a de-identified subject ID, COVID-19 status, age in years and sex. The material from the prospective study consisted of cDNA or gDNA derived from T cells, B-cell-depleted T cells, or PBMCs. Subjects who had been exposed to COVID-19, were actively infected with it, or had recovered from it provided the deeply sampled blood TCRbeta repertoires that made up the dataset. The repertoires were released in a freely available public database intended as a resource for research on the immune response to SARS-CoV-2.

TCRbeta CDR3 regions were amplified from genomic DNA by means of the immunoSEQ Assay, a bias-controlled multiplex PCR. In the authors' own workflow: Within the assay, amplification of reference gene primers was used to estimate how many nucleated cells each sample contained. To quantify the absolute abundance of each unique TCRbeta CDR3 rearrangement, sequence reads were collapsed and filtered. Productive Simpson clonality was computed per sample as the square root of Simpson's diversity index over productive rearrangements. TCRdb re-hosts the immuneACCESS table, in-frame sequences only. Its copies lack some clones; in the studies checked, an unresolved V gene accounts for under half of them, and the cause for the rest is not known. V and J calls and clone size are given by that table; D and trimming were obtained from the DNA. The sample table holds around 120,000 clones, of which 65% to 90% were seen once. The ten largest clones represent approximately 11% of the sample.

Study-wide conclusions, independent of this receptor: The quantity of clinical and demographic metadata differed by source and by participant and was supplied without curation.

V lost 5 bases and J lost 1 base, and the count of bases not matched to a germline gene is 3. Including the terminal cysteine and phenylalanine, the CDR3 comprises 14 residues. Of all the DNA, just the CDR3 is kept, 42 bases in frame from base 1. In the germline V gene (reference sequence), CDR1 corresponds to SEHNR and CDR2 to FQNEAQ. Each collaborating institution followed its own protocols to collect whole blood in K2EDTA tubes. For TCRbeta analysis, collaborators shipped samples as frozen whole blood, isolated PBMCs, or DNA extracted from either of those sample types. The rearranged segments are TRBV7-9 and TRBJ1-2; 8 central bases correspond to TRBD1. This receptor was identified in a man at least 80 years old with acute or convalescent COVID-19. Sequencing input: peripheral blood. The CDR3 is CASSPGQGNYGYTF. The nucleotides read TGTGCCAGCAGCCCAGGACAGGGTAACTATGGCTACACCTTC.